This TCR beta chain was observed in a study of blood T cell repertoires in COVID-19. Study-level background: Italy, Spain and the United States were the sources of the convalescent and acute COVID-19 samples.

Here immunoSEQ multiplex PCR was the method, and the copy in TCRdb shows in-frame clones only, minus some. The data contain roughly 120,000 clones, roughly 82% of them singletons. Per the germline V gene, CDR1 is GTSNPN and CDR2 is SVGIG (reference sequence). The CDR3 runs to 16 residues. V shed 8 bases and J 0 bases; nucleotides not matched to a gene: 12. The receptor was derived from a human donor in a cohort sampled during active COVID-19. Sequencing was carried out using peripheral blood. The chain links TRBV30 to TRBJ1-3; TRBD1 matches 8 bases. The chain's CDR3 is CARTTGQDISGNTIYF. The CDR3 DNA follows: TGTGCCCGGACCACGGGACAGGACATCTCTGGAAACACCATATATTTT.